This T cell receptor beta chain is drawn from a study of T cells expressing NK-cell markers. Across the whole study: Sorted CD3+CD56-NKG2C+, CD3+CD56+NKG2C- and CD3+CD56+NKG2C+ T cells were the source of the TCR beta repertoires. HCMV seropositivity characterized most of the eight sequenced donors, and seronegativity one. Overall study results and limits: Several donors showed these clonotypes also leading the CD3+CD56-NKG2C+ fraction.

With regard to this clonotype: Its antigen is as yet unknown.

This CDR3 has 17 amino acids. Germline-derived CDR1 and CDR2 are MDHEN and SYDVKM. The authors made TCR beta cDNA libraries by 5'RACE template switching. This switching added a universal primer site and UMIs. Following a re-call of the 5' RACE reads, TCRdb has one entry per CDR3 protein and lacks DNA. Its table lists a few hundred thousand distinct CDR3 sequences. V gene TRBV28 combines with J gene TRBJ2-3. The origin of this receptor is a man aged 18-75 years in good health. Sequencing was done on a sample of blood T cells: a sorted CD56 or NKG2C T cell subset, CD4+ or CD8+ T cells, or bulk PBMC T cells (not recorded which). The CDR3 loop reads CASSLLRVKGGTDTQYF. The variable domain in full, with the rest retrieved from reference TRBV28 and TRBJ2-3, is DVKVTQSSRYLVKRTGEKVFLECVQDMDHENMFWYRQDPGLGLRLIYFSYDVKMKEKGDIPEGYSVSREKKERFSLILESASTNQTSMYLCASSLLRVKGGTDTQYFGPGTRLTVL.